This T cell receptor beta chain was captured in a study of blood T cell repertoires in COVID-19. For the study at large: Sample material is recorded as cDNA or gDNA derived from T cells, B-cell-depleted T cells, or PBMCs.

Measured with immunoSEQ multiplex PCR; TCRdb has only the in-frame clones, and not every one. The profile shows 300,000 to 350,000 clones, roughly 87% of them singletons. Trimming shortened V by 1 base and J by 5 bases, and 11 bases separated the two germline ends. The CDR3 runs 14 residues. The germline gives CDR1 SGHNT, CDR2 YENEEA. Living in about two dozen US areas, the participants were between roughly 18 and 89 years of age. Cohort placement rested on clinical history that participants reported themselves. This clone appeared once. This clonotype was sampled from a woman in her late teens or twenties who had recovered from COVID-19. Sequenced material: PBMCs or T cells enriched from blood (not recorded which). The chain uses TRBV11-3 and TRBJ1-1; tentative D call: TRBD1 (5 bases). The CDR3 region is CASSLGRQSTEAFF. As DNA, the CDR3 is TGTGCCAGCAGCTTAGGACGACAGAGTACTGAAGCTTTCTTT.